The clone carrying this TCR beta chain was detected only a few times. Its target is unknown. This entry is derived from a study of T cells in Graves' hyperthyroidism and ophthalmopathy. There were TCR beta CDR3 regions amplified from RNA transcripts. Initially, a first-round RT-PCR of the TCR CDR3 employed the HTBI primer set. Using its own MiXCR run on the multiplex PCR reads, TCRdb lists one record per CDR3 protein. The sample has about 530,000 distinct CDR3 sequences; more than 15% are singletons. Regarding the study as a whole: A 13 V-J signature model discriminated ophthalmopathy versus stable hyperthyroidism.

The sequenced sample was blood. The receptor was isolated from a woman under 30 with Graves' ophthalmopathy.

CDR3 loop: CASSSLGQARGELFF. CDR3 nucleotides: TGTGCCAGCAGTTCCTTGGGACAGGCAAGGGGGGAGCTGTTTTTT. The chain joins TRBV28 to TRBJ2-2; 8 nucleotides align to TRBD1. This CDR3 contains 15 residues. After removal of 4 bases from V and 8 bases from J, the junction contained 9 bases not matched to a gene. CDR1 and CDR2 from the germline V gene are MDHEN and SYDVKM. Full variable domain (rest looked up from reference TRBV28 and TRBJ2-2): DVKVTQSSRYLVKRTGEKVFLECVQDMDHENMFWYRQDPGLGLRLIYFSYDVKMKEKGDIPEGYSVSREKKERFSLILESASTNQTSMYLCASSSLGQARGELFFGEGSRLTVL.